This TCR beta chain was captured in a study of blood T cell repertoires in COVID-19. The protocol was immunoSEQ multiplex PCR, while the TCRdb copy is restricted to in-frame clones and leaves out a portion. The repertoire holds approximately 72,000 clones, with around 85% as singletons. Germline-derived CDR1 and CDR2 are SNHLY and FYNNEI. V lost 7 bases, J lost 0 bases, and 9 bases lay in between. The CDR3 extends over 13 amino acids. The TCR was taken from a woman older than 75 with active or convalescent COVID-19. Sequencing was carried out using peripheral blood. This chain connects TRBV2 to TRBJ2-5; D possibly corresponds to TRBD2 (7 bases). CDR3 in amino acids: CASTGGNQETQYF. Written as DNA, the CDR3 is TGTGCCAGCACGGGGGGCAACCAAGAGACCCAGTACTTC.